This entry features one TCR beta chain sequence. This entry comes from a study of blood T cell repertoires in COVID-19. Study in general: COVID-19 samples, acute and convalescent, were from the United States, Italy and Spain. The analysed material was cDNA or gDNA that came from T cells, B-cell-depleted T cells, or PBMCs.

In the source study's methods: The assay estimated nucleated cells by amplifying reference gene primers. TCRdb's copy holds only in-frame clones and misses some; the assay was immunoSEQ multiplex PCR. The V and J calls and clone size are taken from that table; D and trimming were inferred from the DNA. The sample has about 35,000 clones, roughly 80% seen once. Germline-derived CDR1 and CDR2 are SGHRS and YFSETQ. This CDR3 contains 16 residues. J was trimmed by 0 bases and V by 4 bases; bases with no gene match: 8. What was sequenced was peripheral blood. The chain uses TRBV5-1 and TRBJ1-1; 8 bases map to TRBD1. The receptor comes from a human donor in a cohort sampled during active COVID-19. The DNA for the CDR3 is TGCGCCAGCAGCCTCGGACAGGGCCTCATGAACACTGAAGCTTTCTTT. The encoded protein is CASSLGQGLMNTEAFF.